This TCR beta chain was identified in a study of blood T cell repertoires in COVID-19. Background on the study: Samples of COVID-19 (acute and convalescent) were obtained from the United States, Italy and Spain. PBMCs, B-cell-depleted T cells, or T cells provided the cDNA or gDNA that made up the material.

The assay was immunoSEQ multiplex PCR, and TCRdb's table has in-frame clones only and misses some. The sample has roughly 500,000 clones; roughly 85% are singletons. Germline loops: CDR1 MNHEY, CDR2 SVGAGI. V was pared by 6 bases and J by 1 base, with 7 bases of the junction left unmatched. The CDR3 contains 15 residues. Sequenced sample: peripheral blood. V gene TRBV6-5 combines with J gene TRBJ2-3; TRBD2 aligns across 7 bases. The clonotype was recovered from a human donor in a cohort sampled during active COVID-19. The CDR3 region is CASRSGLAGTDTQYF. The CDR3 DNA reads as TGTGCCAGCAGATCGGGTCTAGCGGGCACAGATACGCAGTATTTT.